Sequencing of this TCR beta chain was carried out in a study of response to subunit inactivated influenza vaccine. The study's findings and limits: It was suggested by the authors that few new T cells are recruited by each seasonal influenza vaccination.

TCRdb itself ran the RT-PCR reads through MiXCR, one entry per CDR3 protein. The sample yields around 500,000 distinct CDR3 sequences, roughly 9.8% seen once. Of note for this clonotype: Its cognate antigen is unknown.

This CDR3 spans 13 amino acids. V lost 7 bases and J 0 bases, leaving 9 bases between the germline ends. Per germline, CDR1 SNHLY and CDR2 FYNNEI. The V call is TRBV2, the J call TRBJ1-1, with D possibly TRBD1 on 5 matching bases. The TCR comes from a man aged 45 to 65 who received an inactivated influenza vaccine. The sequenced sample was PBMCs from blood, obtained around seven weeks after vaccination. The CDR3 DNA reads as TGTGCCAGCAACCCGACAGTGAACACTGAAGCTTTCTTT. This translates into CASNPTVNTEAFF.